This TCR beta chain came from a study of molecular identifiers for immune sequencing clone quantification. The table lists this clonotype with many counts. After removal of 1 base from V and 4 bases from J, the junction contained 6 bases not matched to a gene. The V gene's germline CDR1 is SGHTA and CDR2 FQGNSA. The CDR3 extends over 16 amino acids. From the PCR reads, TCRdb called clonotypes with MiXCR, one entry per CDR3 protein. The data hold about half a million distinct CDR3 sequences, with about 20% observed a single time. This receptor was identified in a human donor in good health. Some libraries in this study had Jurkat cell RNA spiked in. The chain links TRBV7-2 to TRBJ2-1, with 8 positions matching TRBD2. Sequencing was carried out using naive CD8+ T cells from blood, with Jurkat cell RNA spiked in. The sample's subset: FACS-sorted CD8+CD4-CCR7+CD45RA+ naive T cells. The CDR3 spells CASSLVAGGPYNEQFF. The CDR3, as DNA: TGTGCCAGCAGCTTAGTGGCGGGAGGACCTTACAATGAGCAGTTCTTC.